Below are 17 T cell receptor beta chains sequenced from a single sample in a study of T cells in tuberculosis. Profiling relied on immunoSEQ multiplex PCR, and the TCRdb table lists in-frame clones only, not all of them. Of about 30,000 clones listed, 94% are singletons. Sequenced: PBMCs. These receptor sequences come from a donor between 10 and 35 years old with latent tuberculosis or without tuberculosis infection.

The V gene is TRBV29-1, the J gene TRBJ1-5; D call uncertain. The CDR3 covers 13 residues. The germline CDR1 and CDR2 sequences are SQVTM and ANQGSEA. Trimming stripped 7 bases from V and 4 bases from J, with 14 bases between. The CDR3 here is CSAETGFNQPQHF. CDR3 nucleotides: TGCAGCGCCGAAACCGGGTTTAATCAGCCCCAGCATTTT.

This chain joins TRBV7-9 and TRBJ2-7; 8 bases match TRBD1. The V gene's germline CDR1 is SEHNR and CDR2 FQNEAQ (reference sequence). The junction had 5 bases not matched to a gene; V was cut back by 1 base and J by 6 bases. The CDR3 has 14 residues. The CDR3 loop is CASSLVRTGLEQYF. The CDR3 DNA is TGTGCCAGCAGCTTAGTACGGACAGGGCTCGAGCAGTACTTC. Drawing the rest from reference TRBV7-9 and TRBJ2-7, the complete variable domain is DTGVSQNPRHKITKRGQNVTFRCDPISEHNRLYWYRQTLGQGPEFLTYFQNEAQLEKSRLLSDRFSAERPKGSFSTLEIQRTEQGDSAMYLCASSLVRTGLEQYFGPGTRLTVT.

This clone was seen only once. The gene calls are TRBV10-2 and TRBJ2-7; TRBD2 agrees at 12 bases. Germline-derived CDR1 and CDR2 are WSHSY and SAAADI. Unmatched junction bases numbered 3, after V lost 5 bases and J lost 4 bases. This CDR3 is 14 amino acids long. CDR3 in DNA: TGCGCCAGCAGTACGACTAGCGGGAGTTACGAGCAGTACTTC. Amino acid sequence: CASSTTSGSYEQYF.

The chain has TRBV28 and TRBJ2-1; tentatively, D is TRBD1 (5 bases). The CDR3 runs to 17 residues. Germline values: CDR1 MDHEN, CDR2 SYDVKM. Trimming pared 2 bases from V and 0 bases from J, leaving 14 bases between. DNA for the CDR3: TGTGCCAGCAGTTTACCTCCAGGGAAGAGCTCCTACAATGAGCAGTTCTTC. This gives the protein CASSLPPGKSSYNEQFF.

The chain is built from TRBV5-4 and TRBJ1-2; tentative D call: TRBD1 (5 bases). Germline lookup yields CDR1 SGHNT and CDR2 YYREEE (reference sequence). The CDR3 spans 15 residues. Trimming removed 0 bases from V and 4 bases from J, with 13 bases in between. In nucleotides, the CDR3 is TGTGCCAGCAGCTTGGTCGGGGGGACTGTCTATGGCTACACCTTC. Translating it yields CASSLVGGTVYGYTF.

The rearrangement uses TRBV5-1 and TRBJ2-7; possibly TRBD1 for D (7 bases). The germline V gene encodes CDR1 SGHRS and CDR2 YFSETQ. The CDR3 is made up of 14 amino acids. V lost 2 bases and J lost 3, with 12 bases in between. The CDR3 protein is CASSFGGGGYEQYF. The CDR3 DNA sequence: TGCGCCAGCAGCTTTGGAGGGGGCGGCTACGAGCAGTACTTC. The full variable domain, its missing parts supplied by reference TRBV5-1 and TRBJ2-7, is KAGVTQTPRYLIKTRGQQVTLSCSPISGHRSVSWYQQTPGQGLQFLFEYFSETQRNKGNFPGRFSGRQFSNSRSEMNVSTLELGDSALYLCASSFGGGGYEQYFGPGTRLTVT.

This chain uses TRBV10-3 with TRBJ1-1; 7 nucleotides align to TRBD1. CDR1 and CDR2 (germline): ENHRY, SYGVKD. The trim removed 6 bases at V and 0 bases at J, leaving 4 bases unmatched. The CDR3 is made up of 14 amino acids. The CDR3 reads CAIRGQEMNTEAFF. CDR3 nucleotide sequence: TGTGCCATCAGAGGACAGGAAATGAACACTGAAGCTTTCTTT.

The chain has TRBV11-2 and TRBJ2-1, with 7 bases identical to TRBD1. The V gene end was trimmed by 4 bases and the J gene end by 10 bases; junction bases not matched to a gene: 25. CDR1 and CDR2 from the germline V gene are SGHAT and FQNNGV. This CDR3 region has 19 residues. CDR3 sequence: CASSWNTGDEIAGQDEQFF. CDR3 DNA sequence: TGTGCCAGCAGCTGGAATACAGGGGACGAGATTGCTGGGCAGGACGAGCAGTTCTTC. The variable domain in full, with the rest retrieved from reference TRBV11-2 and TRBJ2-1, is EAGVAQSPRYKIIEKRQSVAFWCNPISGHATLYWYQQILGQGPKLLIQFQNNGVVDDSQLPKDRFSAERLKGVDSTLKIQPAKLEDSAVYLCASSWNTGDEIAGQDEQFFGPGTRLTVL.

This sequence joins TRBV9 and TRBJ2-7; TRBD2 matches at 9 bases. V trimming: 0 bases; J trimming: 4 bases; junction bases outside the gene matches: 5. Germline CDR1 SGDLS, CDR2 YYNGEE. The CDR3 runs to 15 residues. The CDR3 is CASSVAPSGEYEQYF. CDR3 nucleotide sequence: TGTGCCAGCAGCGTAGCTCCTAGCGGGGAATACGAGCAGTACTTC.

This chain joins TRBV7-9 and TRBJ2-3; TRBD1 matches 7 bases. The V and J ends lost 10 bases and 2 bases, in that order; junction bases with no gene match: 6. The V gene's germline CDR1 is SEHNR and CDR2 FQNEAQ (reference sequence). CDR3 length: 13 residues. CDR3 residues: CAIDRVFTDTQYF. The CDR3 DNA reads as TGTGCCATCGACAGGGTGTTCACAGATACGCAGTATTTT.

This clone was recorded once. The V gene is TRBV10-3, the J gene TRBJ1-5; a possible D gene is TRBD1 (5 bases). The CDR3 has 14 amino acids. Germline CDR1 is ENHRY and CDR2 is SYGVKD. The V end lost 4 bases, the J end lost 7 bases, and 14 bases lay between the germline ends. The CDR3 reads CAISGQLVEQPQHF. In DNA form, the CDR3 reads TGTGCCATCAGTGGACAGTTGGTCGAGCAGCCCCAGCATTTT.

V and J are TRBV25-1 and TRBJ1-3, with D possibly TRBD1 on 6 matching bases. The CDR3 contains 15 residues. Trimming shortened V by 4 bases and J by 0 bases, and 10 bases separated the two germline ends. From germline, CDR1 is MGHDK and CDR2 SYGVNS. The CDR3 DNA is TGTGCCAGCAGTGGGACAGCTCTCTCTGGAAACACCATATATTTT. Translation gives CASSGTALSGNTIYF.

The chain links TRBV30 to TRBJ1-5; D ambiguous. CDR3 size: 12 residues. Trimming shortened V by 0 bases and J by 9 bases, and 9 bases separated the two germline ends. Per the germline V gene, CDR1 is GTSNPN and CDR2 is SVGIG (reference sequence). The CDR3 bases are TGTGCCTGGAGTGTAGAAGGGAGGCCCCAGCATTTT. Translated: CAWSVEGRPQHF.

This clone was seen more than once but under ten times. The gene calls are TRBV7-8 and TRBJ1-3, with D perhaps matching TRBD1 (5 bases). The V gene lost 5 bases and the J gene lost 0 bases, with 17 bases spanning the gap. Germline V gene data show CDR1 as SGHVS and CDR2 as FQNEAQ. The CDR3 spans 17 residues. This chain's CDR3 is CASSPSFGGNSGNTIYF. CDR3 DNA sequence: TGTGCCAGCAGCCCCTCCTTTGGGGGGAACTCTGGAAACACCATATATTTT.

The chain is built from TRBV5-8 and TRBJ1-5, with TRBD1 matching 9 bases. CDR1 is SGHTS and CDR2 is YDEGEE in the germline V gene. The CDR3 loop spans 16 amino acids. The ends lost 0 bases at V and 4 bases at J; junction bases unmatched: 5. The CDR3 is CASSLAGQGWNQPQHF. CDR3 coding DNA: TGTGCCAGCAGCTTGGCAGGACAGGGGTGGAATCAGCCCCAGCATTTT.

The chain recombines TRBV9 with TRBJ2-2, with TRBD1 identical over 7 bases. Germline-derived CDR1 and CDR2 are SGDLS and YYNGEE. Trimming removed 2 bases from V and 1 base from J; junction bases left unmatched: 5. This CDR3 is built from 16 residues. The CDR3 DNA reads TGTGCCAGCAGCGTGAGGCAGGGGGTGAACACCGGGGAGCTGTTTTTT. Protein: CASSVRQGVNTGELFF.

The sample holds a few counts of this clone. This chain links TRBV4-2 with TRBJ2-7; TRBD2 matches at 13 bases. The CDR3 covers 19 residues. Looked up from germline, CDR1 is LGHNA and CDR2 is YNFKEQ. V lost 0 bases to trimming and J lost 3 bases; unmatched junction nucleotides: 11. The CDR3 region has the DNA TGTGCCAGCAGCCAAGATCCACGACTAGCGGGAGGATCCAACTACGAGCAGTACTTC. Amino acid sequence: CASSQDPRLAGGSNYEQYF.